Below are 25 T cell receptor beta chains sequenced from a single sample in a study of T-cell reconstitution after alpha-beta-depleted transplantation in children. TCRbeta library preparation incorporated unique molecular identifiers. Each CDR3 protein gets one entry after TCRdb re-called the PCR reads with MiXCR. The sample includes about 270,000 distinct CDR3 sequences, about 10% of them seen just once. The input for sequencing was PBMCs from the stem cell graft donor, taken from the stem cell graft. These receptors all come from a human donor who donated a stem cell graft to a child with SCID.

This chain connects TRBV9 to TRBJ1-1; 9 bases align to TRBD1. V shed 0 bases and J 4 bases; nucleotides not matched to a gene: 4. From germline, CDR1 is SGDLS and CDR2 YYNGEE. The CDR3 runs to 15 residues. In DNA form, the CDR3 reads TGTGCCAGCAGCGTAGGGACAGGGGTCCTCACTGAAGCTTTCTTT. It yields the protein CASSVGTGVLTEAFF.

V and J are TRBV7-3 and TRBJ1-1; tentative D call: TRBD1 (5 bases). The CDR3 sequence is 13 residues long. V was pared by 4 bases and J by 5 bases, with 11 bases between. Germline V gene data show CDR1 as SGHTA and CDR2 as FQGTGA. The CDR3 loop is CASSSRVGTEAFF. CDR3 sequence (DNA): TGTGCCAGCAGCTCCAGGGTAGGGACTGAAGCTTTCTTT.

The CDR3 region has the DNA TGTGCCAGCAGCAGGGCCAGGGGGGGCACCTACGAGCAGTACTTC. As protein: CASSRARGGTYEQYF. The chain combines TRBV6-1 with TRBJ2-7; D is possibly TRBD1 or TRBD2 (7 bases each). The V end lost 6 bases, the J end lost 2 bases, and 17 bases lay between the germline ends. Germline V CDR1 and CDR2: MNHNS, SASEGT. The CDR3 runs to 15 residues.

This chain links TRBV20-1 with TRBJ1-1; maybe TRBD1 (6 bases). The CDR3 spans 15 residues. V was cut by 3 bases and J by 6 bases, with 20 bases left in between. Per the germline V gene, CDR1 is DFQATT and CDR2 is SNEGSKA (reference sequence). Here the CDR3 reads CSASHRDVLSSEAFF. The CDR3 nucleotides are TGCAGTGCTAGCCACAGGGATGTTTTATCTTCTGAAGCTTTCTTT.

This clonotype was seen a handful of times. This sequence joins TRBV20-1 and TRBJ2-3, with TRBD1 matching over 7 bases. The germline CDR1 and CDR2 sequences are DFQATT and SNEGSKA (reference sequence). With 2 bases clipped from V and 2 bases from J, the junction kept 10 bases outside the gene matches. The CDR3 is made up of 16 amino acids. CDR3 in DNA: TGCAGTGCTAGAAGCCCGACAGGGATTTACACAGATACGCAGTATTTT. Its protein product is CSARSPTGIYTDTQYF.

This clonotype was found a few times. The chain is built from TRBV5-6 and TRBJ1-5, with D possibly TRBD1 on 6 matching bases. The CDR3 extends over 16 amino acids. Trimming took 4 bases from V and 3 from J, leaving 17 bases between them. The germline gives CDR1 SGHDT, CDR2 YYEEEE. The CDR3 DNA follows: TGTGCCAGCAGCCGCTCACAGGGACGGGACAATCAGCCCCAGCATTTT. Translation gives CASSRSQGRDNQPQHF.

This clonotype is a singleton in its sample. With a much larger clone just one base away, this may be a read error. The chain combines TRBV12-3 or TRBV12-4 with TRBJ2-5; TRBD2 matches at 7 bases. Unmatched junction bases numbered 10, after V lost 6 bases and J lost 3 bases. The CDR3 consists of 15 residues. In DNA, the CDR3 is TGTGCCAGCAGCCGCCTCAATGGGGGGGAAGAGACCCAGTACTTC. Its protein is CASSRLNGGEETQYF.

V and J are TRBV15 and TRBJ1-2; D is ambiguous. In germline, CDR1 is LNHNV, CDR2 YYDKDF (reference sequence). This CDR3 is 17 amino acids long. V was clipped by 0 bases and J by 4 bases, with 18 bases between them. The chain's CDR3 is CATSRDRSFGGSYGYTF. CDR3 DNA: TGTGCCACCAGCAGAGATCGCAGCTTTGGAGGATCCTATGGCTACACCTTC.

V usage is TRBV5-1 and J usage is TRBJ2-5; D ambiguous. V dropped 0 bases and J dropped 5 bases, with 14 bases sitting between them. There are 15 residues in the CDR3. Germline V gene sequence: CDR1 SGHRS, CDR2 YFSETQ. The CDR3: CASSLDGFTRETQYF. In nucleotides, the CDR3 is TGCGCCAGCAGCTTGGATGGGTTTACGAGGGAGACCCAGTACTTC.

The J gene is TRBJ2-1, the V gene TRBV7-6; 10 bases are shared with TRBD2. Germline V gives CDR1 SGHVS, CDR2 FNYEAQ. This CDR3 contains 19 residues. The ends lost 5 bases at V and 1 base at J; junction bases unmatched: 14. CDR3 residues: CASSHGDWPSGGSYNEQFF. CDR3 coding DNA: TGTGCCAGCAGCCACGGGGATTGGCCTAGCGGGGGTTCCTACAATGAGCAGTTCTTC.

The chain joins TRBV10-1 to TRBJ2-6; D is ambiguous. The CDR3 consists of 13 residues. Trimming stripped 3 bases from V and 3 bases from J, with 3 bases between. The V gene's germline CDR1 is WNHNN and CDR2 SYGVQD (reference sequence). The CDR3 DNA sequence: TGCGCCAGCAGTGAAGTTGGGGCCAACGTCCTGACTTTC. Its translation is CASSEVGANVLTF.

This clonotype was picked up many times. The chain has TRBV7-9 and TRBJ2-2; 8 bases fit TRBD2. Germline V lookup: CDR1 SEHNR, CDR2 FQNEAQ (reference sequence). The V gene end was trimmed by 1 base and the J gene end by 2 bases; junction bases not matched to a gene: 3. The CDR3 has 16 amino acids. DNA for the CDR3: TGTGCCAGCAGCTTAGGACTAGCGTTAAACACCGGGGAGCTGTTTTTT. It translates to CASSLGLALNTGELFF. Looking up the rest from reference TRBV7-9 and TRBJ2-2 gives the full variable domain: DTGVSQNPRHKITKRGQNVTFRCDPISEHNRLYWYRQTLGQGPEFLTYFQNEAQLEKSRLLSDRFSAERPKGSFSTLEIQRTEQGDSAMYLCASSLGLALNTGELFFGEGSRLTVL.

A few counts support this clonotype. The CDR3 DNA sequence: TGTGCCAGCATGGGACAGGGTGCTGAAAAACTGTTTTTT. Translating gives CASMGQGAEKLFF. This chain connects TRBV7-9 to TRBJ1-4, with 9 bases matching TRBD1. This CDR3 spans 13 amino acids. V was clipped by 7 bases and J by 7 bases; unmatched bases: 4. Looked up from germline, CDR1 is SEHNR and CDR2 is FQNEAQ (reference sequence). The whole variable domain, remainder taken from reference TRBV7-9 and TRBJ1-4, is DTGVSQNPRHKITKRGQNVTFRCDPISEHNRLYWYRQTLGQGPEFLTYFQNEAQLEKSRLLSDRFSAERPKGSFSTLEIQRTEQGDSAMYLCASMGQGAEKLFFGSGTQLSVL.

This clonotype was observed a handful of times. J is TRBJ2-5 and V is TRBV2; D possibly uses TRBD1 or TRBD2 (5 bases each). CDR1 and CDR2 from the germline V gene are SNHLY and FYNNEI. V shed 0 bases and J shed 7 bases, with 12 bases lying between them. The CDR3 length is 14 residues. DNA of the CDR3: TGTGCCAGCAGTGAAGCCCGGGGCCCGGGGACCCAGTACTTC. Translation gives CASSEARGPGTQYF. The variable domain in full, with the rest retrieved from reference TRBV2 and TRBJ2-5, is EPEVTQTPSHQVTQMGQEVILRCVPISNHLYFYWYRQILGQKVEFLVSFYNNEISEKSEIFDDQFSVERPDGSNFTLKIRSTKLEDSAMYFCASSEARGPGTQYFGPGTRLLVL.

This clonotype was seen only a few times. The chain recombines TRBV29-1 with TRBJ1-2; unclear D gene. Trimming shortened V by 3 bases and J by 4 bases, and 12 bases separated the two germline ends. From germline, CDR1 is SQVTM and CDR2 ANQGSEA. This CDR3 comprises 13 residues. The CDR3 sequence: CSVDSSPTYGYTF. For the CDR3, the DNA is TGCAGCGTTGACTCCTCGCCAACCTATGGCTACACCTTC. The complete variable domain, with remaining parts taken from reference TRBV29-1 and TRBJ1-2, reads SAVISQKPSRDICQRGTSLTIQCQVDSQVTMMFWYRQQPGQSLTLIATANQGSEATYESGFVIDKFPISRPNLTFSTLTVSNMSPEDSSIYLCSVDSSPTYGYTFGSGTRLTVV.

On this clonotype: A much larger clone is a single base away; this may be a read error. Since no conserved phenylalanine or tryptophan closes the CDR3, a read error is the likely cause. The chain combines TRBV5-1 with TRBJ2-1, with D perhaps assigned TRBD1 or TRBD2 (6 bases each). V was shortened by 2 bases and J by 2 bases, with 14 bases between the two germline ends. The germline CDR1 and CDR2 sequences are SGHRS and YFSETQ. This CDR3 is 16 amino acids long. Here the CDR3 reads CASSFGGLPPYNEQFY. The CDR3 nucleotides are TGCGCCAGCAGCTTTGGGGGGCTGCCTCCCTACAATGAGCAGTTCTAC.

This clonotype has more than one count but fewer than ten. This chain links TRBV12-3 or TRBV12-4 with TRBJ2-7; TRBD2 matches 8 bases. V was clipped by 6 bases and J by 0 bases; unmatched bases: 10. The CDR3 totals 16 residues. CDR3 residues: CASRGLAGSGSYEQYF. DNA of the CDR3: TGTGCCAGCAGGGGATTAGCGGGGTCCGGCTCCTACGAGCAGTACTTC.

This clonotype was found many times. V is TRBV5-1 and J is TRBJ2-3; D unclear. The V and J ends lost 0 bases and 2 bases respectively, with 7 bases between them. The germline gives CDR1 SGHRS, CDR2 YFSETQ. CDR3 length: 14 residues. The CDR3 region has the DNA TGCGCCAGCAGCTTGGAGGCCCCCACAGATACGCAGTATTTT. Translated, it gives CASSLEAPTDTQYF.

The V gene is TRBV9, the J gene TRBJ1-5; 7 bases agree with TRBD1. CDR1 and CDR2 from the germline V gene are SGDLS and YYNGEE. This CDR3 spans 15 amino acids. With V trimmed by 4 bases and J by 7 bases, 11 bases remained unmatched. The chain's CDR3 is CASSSGGRRDQPQHF. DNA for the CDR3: TGTGCCAGCAGCTCAGGGGGGAGGCGAGACCAGCCCCAGCATTTT.

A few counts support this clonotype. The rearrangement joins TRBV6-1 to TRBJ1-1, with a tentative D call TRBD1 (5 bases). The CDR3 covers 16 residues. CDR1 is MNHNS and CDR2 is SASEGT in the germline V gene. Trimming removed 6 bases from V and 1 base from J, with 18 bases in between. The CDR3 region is CASSKGPTGENTEAFF. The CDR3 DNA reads TGTGCCAGCAGCAAAGGCCCGACGGGGGAGAACACTGAAGCTTTCTTT.

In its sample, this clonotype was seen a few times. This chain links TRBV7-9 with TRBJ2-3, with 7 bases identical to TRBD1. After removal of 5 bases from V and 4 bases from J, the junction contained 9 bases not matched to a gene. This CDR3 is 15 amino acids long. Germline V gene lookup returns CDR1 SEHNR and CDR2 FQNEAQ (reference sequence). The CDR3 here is CASSPKTGKADTQYF. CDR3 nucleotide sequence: TGTGCCAGCAGCCCAAAGACAGGGAAGGCAGATACGCAGTATTTT.

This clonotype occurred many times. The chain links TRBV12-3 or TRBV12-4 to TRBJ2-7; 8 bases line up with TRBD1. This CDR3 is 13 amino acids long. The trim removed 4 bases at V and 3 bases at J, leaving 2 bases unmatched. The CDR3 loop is CASSWTGNYEQYF. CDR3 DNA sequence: TGTGCCAGCAGTTGGACAGGGAACTACGAGCAGTACTTC.

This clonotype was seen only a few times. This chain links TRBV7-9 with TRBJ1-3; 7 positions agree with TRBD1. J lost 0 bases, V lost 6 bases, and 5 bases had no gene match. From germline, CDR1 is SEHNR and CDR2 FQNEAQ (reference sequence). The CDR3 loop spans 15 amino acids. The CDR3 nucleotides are TGTGCCAGCAGACCGAGGGACAGCTCTGGAAACACCATATATTTT. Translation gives CASRPRDSSGNTIYF.

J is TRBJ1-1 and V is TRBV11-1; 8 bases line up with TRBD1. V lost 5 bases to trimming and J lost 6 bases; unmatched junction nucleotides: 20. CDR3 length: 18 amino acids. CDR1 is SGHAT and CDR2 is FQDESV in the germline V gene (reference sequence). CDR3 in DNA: TGTGCCAGCAGCCCCCTTGGTTCTCGACAGGGGAGTCACGCTGAAGCTTTCTTT. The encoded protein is CASSPLGSRQGSHAEAFF.

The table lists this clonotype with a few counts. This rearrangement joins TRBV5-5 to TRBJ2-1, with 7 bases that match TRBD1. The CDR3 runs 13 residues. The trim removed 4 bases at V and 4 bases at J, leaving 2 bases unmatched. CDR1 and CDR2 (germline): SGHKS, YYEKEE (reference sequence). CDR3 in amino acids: CASSVGQYNEQFF. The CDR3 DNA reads TGTGCCAGCAGCGTGGGACAGTACAATGAGCAGTTCTTC.